Presented here are 21 T cell receptor beta chains from one specimen sequenced in a study of OX40 agonist ivuxolimab in advanced cancers. This table comes from immunoSEQ multiplex PCR, and its TCRdb copy is limited to in-frame clones, with some not included. The sample includes tens of thousands of clones, about 87% of them seen just once. The sequencing here drew on CD4+ or CD8+ T cells sorted from blood, taken in a trial of the OX40 agonist ivuxolimab. The receptors derive from an adult with an advanced solid tumor such as melanoma, head and neck, liver or kidney cancer.

The rearrangement uses TRBV30 and TRBJ2-3; 9 bases align to TRBD2. V trimming: 3 bases; J trimming: 10 bases; junction bases outside the gene matches: 8. The germline CDR1 and CDR2 sequences are GTSNPN and SVGIG (reference sequence). The CDR3 has 13 amino acids. CDR3 sequence: CAWRSSGAFPQYF. CDR3 nucleotides: TGTGCCTGGAGGTCTAGCGGGGCCTTTCCGCAGTATTTT.

V and J are TRBV6-5 and TRBJ2-7; 7 bases match TRBD2. Unmatched junction bases numbered 5, after V lost 5 bases and J lost 1 base. The germline gives CDR1 MNHEY, CDR2 SVGAGI. The CDR3 contains 14 residues. Written as DNA, the CDR3 is TGTGCCAGCAGTCGGACTAGTGGTTCCTACGAGCAGTACTTC. This sequence encodes CASSRTSGSYEQYF.

The chain joins TRBV5-5 to TRBJ2-1, with no clear D. CDR1 and CDR2 from the germline V gene are SGHKS and YYEKEE (reference sequence). CDR3 size: 12 residues. V was pared by 1 base and J by 7 bases, with 6 bases between. This CDR3 is CASSLNFNEQFF. CDR3 coding DNA: TGTGCCAGCAGCTTGAACTTTAATGAGCAGTTCTTC.

The V call is TRBV6-5, the J call TRBJ1-1, with D perhaps TRBD1 (5 bases). The CDR3 is 16 amino acids. V was shortened by 2 bases and J by 0 bases, with 13 bases between the two germline ends. Germline lookup yields CDR1 MNHEY and CDR2 SVGAGI. CDR3 sequence reads: CASSYKPGRVNTEAFF. As DNA, the CDR3 is TGTGCCAGCAGTTACAAACCGGGACGGGTGAACACTGAAGCTTTCTTT.

The rearrangement joins TRBV28 to TRBJ1-5; 8 nucleotides line up with TRBD1. The CDR3 extends over 14 amino acids. Germline CDR1 is MDHEN and CDR2 is SYDVKM. V shed 3 bases and J 5 bases; nucleotides not matched to a gene: 3. The CDR3 DNA sequence: TGTGCCAGCAGTTTGGGACAGGCCCATCAGCCCCAGCATTTT. Its protein product is CASSLGQAHQPQHF.

This clone was counted once. This sequence joins TRBV10-3 and TRBJ1-1; D remains unclear. Germline values: CDR1 ENHRY, CDR2 SYGVKD. Trimming removed 0 bases from V and 5 bases from J, with 13 bases in between. The CDR3 is made up of 15 amino acids. The CDR3, as DNA: TGTGCCATCAGTGAGTCCCCCGCGGATGGGACTGAAGCTTTCTTT. Its translation is CAISESPADGTEAFF.

A word on this clone: This sample also contains other DNA sequences that code for the same CDR3. The gene calls are TRBV5-6 and TRBJ1-6, with unresolved D. This CDR3 contains 15 residues. Germline assignment: CDR1 SGHDT and CDR2 YYEEEE. With 0 bases removed from V and 5 bases from J, the gap between germline ends came to 9 bases. The CDR3: CASSLGAVNNSPLHF. The CDR3 region has the DNA TGTGCCAGCAGCTTGGGGGCAGTTAATAATTCACCCCTCCACTTT.

The chain employs TRBV9 and TRBJ2-5; perhaps TRBD1 as D (5 bases). The CDR3 is made up of 15 amino acids. Germline V gene data show CDR1 as SGDLS and CDR2 as YYNGEE. Trimming removed 0 bases from V and 4 bases from J, with 13 bases in between. The CDR3, as DNA: TGTGCCAGCAGCGTAGTGACCGATCAGGGAGAGACCCAGTACTTC. Amino acid sequence: CASSVVTDQGETQYF.

The chain employs TRBV18 and TRBJ2-7; D is uncertain. Trimming shortened V by 2 bases and J by 5 bases, and 7 bases separated the two germline ends. The CDR3 is 12 residues long. From germline, CDR1 is KGHSH and CDR2 LQKENI. The CDR3 DNA is TGTGCCAGCTCACCATTACGGGACGAGCAGTACTTC. Translated, it gives CASSPLRDEQYF.

The chain employs TRBV5-3 and TRBJ1-2; 7 positions agree with TRBD1. TRBV5-3 is sorted into the ORF group, with uncertain function. V trimming: 7 bases; J trimming: 2 bases; junction bases outside the gene matches: 14. The CDR3 sequence is 16 residues long. The CDR3 sequence is CARPQGHPSGNYGYTF. CDR3 sequence (DNA): TGTGCCAGACCACAGGGGCATCCCTCGGGCAACTATGGCTACACCTTC.

This clone occurred a few times. The V call is TRBV7-2, the J call TRBJ2-7; TRBD1 agrees at 9 bases. Germline V gene lookup returns CDR1 SGHTA and CDR2 FQGNSA. V was clipped by 5 bases and J by 2 bases; unmatched bases: 10. The CDR3 extends over 16 amino acids. CDR3 sequence: CASSPYRDRVTYEQYF. CDR3 bases: TGTGCCAGCAGCCCATACCGGGACAGGGTCACCTACGAGCAGTACTTC.

The sample holds one count of this clone. The chain employs TRBV27 and TRBJ2-7; D is possibly TRBD2 (5 bases). With 3 bases removed from V and 2 bases from J, the gap between germline ends came to 17 bases. CDR1 is MNHEY and CDR2 is SMNVEV in the germline V gene (reference sequence). This CDR3 has 16 residues. CDR3 sequence (DNA): TGTGCCAGCAGTTTCCGCGGGCCCCGAGAGGCCTACGAGCAGTACTTC. Its protein is CASSFRGPREAYEQYF.

V usage is TRBV5-4 and J usage is TRBJ2-2; no clear D gene. Trimming took off 1 base at V and 0 bases at J, with 7 bases between the two ends. The germline gives CDR1 SGHNT, CDR2 YYREEE (reference sequence). The CDR3 is made up of 15 amino acids. The CDR3, as DNA: TGTGCCAGCAGCTTGAAGCAGACGAACACCGGGGAGCTGTTTTTT. Translation: CASSLKQTNTGELFF. Together with reference TRBV5-4 and TRBJ2-2, the CDR3 gives the full variable domain: ETGVTQSPTHLIKTRGQQVTLRCSSQSGHNTVSWYQQALGQGPQFIFQYYREEENGRGNFPPRFSGLQFPNYSSELNVNALELDDSALYLCASSLKQTNTGELFFGEGSRLTVL.

The V call is TRBV7-2, the J call TRBJ2-1; D unclear. Germline CDR1 is SGHTA and CDR2 is FQGNSA. This CDR3 comprises 15 residues. V was trimmed by 3 bases and J by 5 bases, leaving 14 bases between them. The CDR3 spells CASSFAGVRNNEQFF. DNA for the CDR3: TGTGCCAGCAGCTTCGCAGGAGTTAGAAACAATGAGCAGTTCTTC. The entire variable domain, with the rest obtained from reference TRBV7-2 and TRBJ2-1, is as follows: GAGVSQSPSNKVTEKGKDVELRCDPISGHTALYWYRQSLGQGLEFLIYFQGNSAPDKSGLPSDRFSAERTGGSVSTLTIQRTQQEDSAVYLCASSFAGVRNNEQFFGPGTRLTVL.

CDR3 sequence (DNA): TGTGCCAGTAGTACCATGGGGACAGGGATTCGGGCTGAAGCTTTCTTT. It yields the protein CASSTMGTGIRAEAFF. The rearrangement links TRBV19 to TRBJ1-1; TRBD1 matches 9 bases. With V trimmed by 4 bases and J by 6 bases, 12 bases remained unmatched. This CDR3 is 16 amino acids long. Germline assignment: CDR1 LNHDA and CDR2 SQIVND (reference sequence).

The chain employs TRBV19 and TRBJ1-5; tentative D call: TRBD1 (6 bases). CDR3 length: 15 amino acids. V was cut by 5 bases and J by 4 bases, with 15 bases left in between. CDR1 is LNHDA, CDR2 SQIVND, per germline (reference sequence). As DNA, the CDR3 is TGTGCCAGTAGTCCTTCGGGGGGGGCAAATCAGCCCCAGCATTTT. Its translation is CASSPSGGANQPQHF. Supplemented by reference TRBV19 and TRBJ1-5, the full variable domain reads DGGITQSPKYLFRKEGQNVTLSCEQNLNHDAMYWYRQDPGQGLRLIYYSQIVNDFQKGDIAEGYSVSREKKESFPLTVTSAQKNPTAFYLCASSPSGGANQPQHFGDGTRLSIL.

J is TRBJ1-2 and V is TRBV28, with a tentative D call TRBD1 (6 bases). In germline, CDR1 is MDHEN, CDR2 SYDVKM. With 7 bases removed from V and 7 bases from J, the gap between germline ends came to 10 bases. The CDR3 totals 11 residues. The CDR3 coding sequence is TGTGCCAGCACCGGAGGGGGTGGCTACACCTTC. Protein product: CASTGGGGYTF.

The chain has TRBV7-2 and TRBJ1-5; 7 nucleotides align to TRBD1. Germline CDR1 is SGHTA and CDR2 is FQGNSA. V lost 3 bases to trimming and J lost 4 bases; unmatched junction nucleotides: 12. The CDR3 has 17 residues. CDR3 amino acids: CASSFGRGRGGNQPQHF. As DNA, the CDR3 is TGTGCCAGCAGCTTTGGCAGGGGGAGAGGTGGGAATCAGCCCCAGCATTTT.

CDR3 protein: CASRGPSYEQYF. The DNA of the CDR3 is TGTGCCAGCAGAGGCCCTTCCTACGAGCAGTACTTC. The chain employs TRBV25-1 and TRBJ2-7, with D uncertain. This CDR3 is built from 12 residues. The germline V gene has CDR1 MGHDK and CDR2 SYGVNS. Deletions cut 6 bases from V and 1 base from J, with 7 bases between.

This clone was found once. The rearrangement joins TRBV13 to TRBJ2-3, with D possibly matching TRBD1 (7 bases). Germline CDR1 reads PRHDT; CDR2 reads FYEKMQ (reference sequence). Trimming removed 3 bases from V and 4 bases from J, with 20 bases in between. The CDR3 covers 17 residues. In DNA, the CDR3 is TGTGCCAGCAGCTTGACAGGGAGGTATTTGATCGCAGATACGCAGTATTTT. Its protein is CASSLTGRYLIADTQYF.

The chain recombines TRBV2 with TRBJ1-2; unclear D gene. The V gene lost 2 bases and the J gene lost 3 bases, with 7 bases spanning the gap. Per germline, CDR1 SNHLY and CDR2 FYNNEI. CDR3 length: 13 amino acids. The CDR3 DNA sequence: TGTGCCAGCAGTGAAAACACCGACTATGGCTACACCTTC. The encoded protein is CASSENTDYGYTF.